A selection of T cell receptor beta chains follows, all from one sample in a study of molecular identifiers for immune sequencing clone quantification. TCRdb re-analysed the PCR reads in MiXCR, keeping a single row per CDR3 protein. The sample gives roughly 93,000 distinct CDR3 sequences, under 20% of which show up once; around 0.91% is in the top ten. The sample comprised naive CD8+ T cells from blood, with Jurkat cell RNA spiked in. These receptors all come from a human donor in good health. Some libraries in this study had Jurkat cell RNA spiked in. Each CDR3 is given with its conserved first and last residue. Each record gives: CDR3 DNA, CDR3 protein, clone size, J gene, D gene, V gene. D genes are given only for firm matches. The listing skips clone size in some rows; elsewhere it reads once, few, many or a size class.

TGTGCCAGCAGCCCCAGGACACTTTACGAGCAGTACTTC CASSPRTLYEQYF many TRBJ2-7 NA TRBV11-2
TGCGCCAGCAGTTTACTGAGGGGGACTAGCGGGGTTTACGAGCAGTGCTTC CASSLLRGTSGVYEQCF once TRBJ2-7 TRBD2 TRBV27
TGCGCCAGCAGCCCCGGACTAGCGGGATACGAGCAGTACTTC CASSPGLAGYEQYF many TRBJ2-7 TRBD2 TRBV4-3
TGTGCCGGTAGTATTTGGCAGCAAGAGACCCAGTACTTC CAGSIWQQETQYF few TRBJ2-5 NA TRBV19
TGTGCCAGTAGTTTTCGCGGGTTTTACAATGAGCAGTTCTTC CASSFRGFYNEQFF many TRBJ2-1 NA TRBV19
TGTGCCAGTAGTTTCCAAAACAGGCTAATAGCTTTCTTT CASSFQNRLIAFF few TRBJ1-1 NA TRBV19
TGTGCCAGCAGCATCGGACAAAAAACGGGCCCCTATAATTCACCCCTCCACTTT CASSIGQKTGPYNSPLHF many TRBJ1-6 NA TRBV5-6
TGCGCCAGCAGAGGGACTAGCGGTGATGGGGCCCAGTACTTC CASRGTSGDGAQYF many TRBJ2-5 TRBD2 TRBV10-2
TGCAGTGCTCGAGGGGACAGGGGCTATGGCCACACCTTC CSARGDRGYGHTF few TRBJ1-2 TRBD1 TRBV20-1
TGTGCCAGCAGTTTATCCCCAGGGCGTGAGCAGTTCTTC CASSLSPGREQFF NA TRBJ2-1 NA TRBV12-3/TRBV12-4
TGTGCCAGTTACCCGGACGGGGTTGGCGGCTACACCTTC CASYPDGVGGYTF many TRBJ1-2 NA TRBV19
TGTGCCAGCAAAATCGAAGGGGGTCGCACTGAAGCTTTCTTT CASKIEGGRTEAFF few TRBJ1-1 NA TRBV6-5
TGTGCTAGCAGCCTGGAGCCCGGGACAGGGGGTCAGACCCAGTACTTC CASSLEPGTGGQTQYF many TRBJ2-5 TRBD1 TRBV7-7
TGTGCCAGCAGAGGCAGGGAAGATACGCAGTATTTT CASRGREDTQYF many TRBJ2-3 NA TRBV9
TGTGCCAGCAGTTTAGTCCAGGGGCAGGGGGAGACCCAGTACTTC CASSLVQGQGETQYF few TRBJ2-5 NA TRBV27
TGCGCCAGCAGCCAAGATTTGGGTAAACCTTGGGGCGAGCAGTACTTC CASSQDLGKPWGEQYF many TRBJ2-7 NA TRBV4-3
TGTGCCTGGACTCGTATGTCGCGCAACAATGAGCAGTTCTTC CAWTRMSRNNEQFF many TRBJ2-1 NA TRBV30
TGTGCCAGCAACTTCGGACTAGATTGGTTCTTC CASNFGLDWFF many TRBJ2-1 TRBD2 TRBV24-1
TGCGCCAGCAGCCAAGGGCTCGGTCTAGCGGGAAATGAGCAGTTCTTC CASSQGLGLAGNEQFF many TRBJ2-1 TRBD2 TRBV4-3
TGTGCCAGCAACCAATATTCGACTAGCAACAATGAGCAGTTCTTC CASNQYSTSNNEQFF many TRBJ2-1 TRBD2 TRBV5-5
TGTGCCAGCAGCTTAGTTGGAACATATTTGACAGATACGCAGTATTTT CASSLVGTYLTDTQYF many TRBJ2-3 NA TRBV11-2
TGTGCCAGCAGCTTAAGTTTCAGGGGAACTGAAGCTTTCTTT CASSLSFRGTEAFF many TRBJ1-1 NA TRBV7-9
TGTGCCAGCTCTCTCGAGGGCAGTAACCAAGACACCCAGTACTTT CASSLEGSNQDTQYF many TRBJ2-5 NA TRBV5-3
TGCGCCAGCAGCACCCGTCAAGGCCCTAATGAAAAACTGTTTTTT CASSTRQGPNEKLFF NA TRBJ1-4 NA TRBV4-3
TGCAGTGCTAGAGATCTAGCCCTCAGCACAGATACGCAGTATTTT CSARDLALSTDTQYF many TRBJ2-3 NA TRBV20-1
TGTGCCAGCAGTCAGTGGAATCGGCCTCAGCATTTT CASSQWNRPQHF NA TRBJ1-5 NA TRBV27
TGTGCCAGCAGCCGAACAGGAAACACCATATATTTT CASSRTGNTIYF many TRBJ1-3 NA TRBV7-2
TGTGCCACCAGCAGAGTACGGGCCCCGGCGGATACGCAGTATTTT CATSRVRAPADTQYF many TRBJ2-3 NA TRBV15
TGTGCCAGCAGCGCAGGGCCGCCAGGGATACTCACGACCTCCGACTCTGGAAACACCATATATTTT CASSAGPPGILTTSDSGNTIYF few TRBJ1-3 NA TRBV9
TGTGCCATCAGTGGGACCGGGATCGCTGTTAACAATGAGCAGTTCTTC CAISGTGIAVNNEQFF NA TRBJ2-1 NA TRBV10-3
TGTGCCAGCAGTCCCACGCCACCGGTCGAGCTGTTTTTT CASSPTPPVELFF many TRBJ2-2 NA TRBV27
TGTGCCAGCAGCTTACGGGCAGTCAATAGCAATCAGCCCCAGCATTTT CASSLRAVNSNQPQHF many TRBJ1-5 NA TRBV7-3
TGCGCCAGCAGCCGACCCCCCGGGACAGCTCAAGAGACCCAGTACTTC CASSRPPGTAQETQYF few TRBJ2-5 TRBD1 TRBV4-1
TGTGCCAGCAGCCAAGATTCCTCTAGCAGCCTCCGCTACAATGAGCAGTTCTTC CASSQDSSSSLRYNEQFF NA TRBJ2-1 NA TRBV4-2
TGTGCCACCAGCAGAGATCTTGAATCGACAGCCCGTCGGGGGCAGTTCTTC CATSRDLESTARRGQFF many TRBJ2-1 NA TRBV15
TGCAGTGCTAGAGAAACAAGGGGTTCTGGAAACACCATATATTTT CSARETRGSGNTIYF many TRBJ1-3 NA TRBV20-1
TGTGCCAGCAGTTTAAGGGCTAGCGCTAGCTACGAGCAGTACTTC CASSLRASASYEQYF many TRBJ2-7 NA TRBV28
TGTGCCAGCAGTTTCCGGGGGCGCTTTACTGAAGCTTTCTTT CASSFRGRFTEAFF many TRBJ1-1 NA TRBV28
TGTGCCAGCAGCTTAGTTCCCCCTGGGGAGCAGTACTTC CASSLVPPGEQYF many TRBJ2-7 NA TRBV7-3
TGTGCCAGCAGTTACACGACAGTTAACTATGGCTACACCTTC CASSYTTVNYGYTF many TRBJ1-2 NA TRBV6-6